The 21 T cell receptor beta chains listed next were all sequenced from one sample in a study of shared clonotypes between healthy human individuals. Assay used: immunoSEQ multiplex PCR; TCRdb lists only in-frame clones, some missing. Here the sample spans around 100,000 clones, roughly two thirds being singletons. Source material: memory CD8+ T cells sorted from blood. Subset in this sample: CD45RO+ cells pooled with CCR7-negative TemRA cells. Receptors originate from a young man in good health.

This chain joins TRBV29-1 and TRBJ2-1, with TRBD1 matching 7 bases. The CDR3 has 13 amino acids. Germline loops: CDR1 SQVTM, CDR2 ANQGSEA. The V segment lost 7 bases and the J segment 5 bases; nucleotides outside the gene matches: 8. CDR3 amino acids: CSADRVLNNEQFF. The DNA for the CDR3 is TGCAGCGCCGACAGGGTTCTAAACAATGAGCAGTTCTTC.

The chain carries TRBV7-5 and TRBJ2-7; the tabulated D call, TRBD2, remains unverified against the DNA. TRBV7-5 is a known pseudogene. CDR3 length: 14 amino acids. DNA of the CDR3: TGTGCCAGCAGCTTAGCGGGTTGGTCCTACGAGCAGTACTTC. It is translated as CASSLAGWSYEQYF.

This clone was seen more than once but under ten times. J is TRBJ1-5 and V is TRBV5-1; 10 nucleotides line up with TRBD1. The CDR3 extends over 16 amino acids. CDR1 and CDR2 from the germline V gene are SGHRS and YFSETQ. J lost 0 bases, V lost 4 bases, and 4 bases had no gene match. DNA for the CDR3: TGCGCCAGCAGCACAGGGGACAGGGGTAGCAATCAGCCCCAGCATTTT. As protein: CASSTGDRGSNQPQHF. Full variable domain (missing parts from reference TRBV5-1 and TRBJ1-5): KAGVTQTPRYLIKTRGQQVTLSCSPISGHRSVSWYQQTPGQGLQFLFEYFSETQRNKGNFPGRFSGRQFSNSRSEMNVSTLELGDSALYLCASSTGDRGSNQPQHFGDGTRLSIL.

This clone was detected a few times. The chain recombines TRBV6-5 with TRBJ2-2; maybe TRBD2 (5 bases). The CDR3 consists of 15 residues. V was shortened by 4 bases and J by 1 base, with 10 bases between the two germline ends. CDR1 MNHEY and CDR2 SVGAGI come from the germline V gene. Here the CDR3 DNA reads TGTGCCAGCAGTTTGTTGAGCGGGAACACCGGGGAGCTGTTTTTT. It yields the protein CASSLLSGNTGELFF.

The chain joins TRBV5-4 to TRBJ2-7, with 11 bases that match TRBD1. V shed 3 bases, J shed 3 bases, and the junction held 5 bases outside the gene matches. Germline CDR1 and CDR2: SGHNT and YYREEE (reference sequence). There are 15 residues in the CDR3. The DNA for the CDR3 is TGTGCCAGCAGCTCACCGGGACAGGGGGTCTACGAGCAGTACTTC. Translating it yields CASSSPGQGVYEQYF.

V and J are TRBV25-1 and TRBJ2-5; 8 nucleotides line up with TRBD1. The CDR3 spans 18 residues. Germline V gives CDR1 MGHDK, CDR2 SYGVNS. The trim removed 1 base at V and 4 bases at J, leaving 14 bases unmatched. CDR3 residues: CASSESNGYRQGPETQYF. CDR3 sequence (DNA): TGTGCCAGCAGTGAATCTAACGGTTATCGACAGGGGCCAGAGACCCAGTACTTC.

The genes are TRBV6-5 and TRBJ2-7; D assignment may be TRBD1 or TRBD2 (6 bases each). The CDR3 loop spans 13 amino acids. Germline V gene data show CDR1 as MNHEY and CDR2 as SVGAGI. Between the trimmed V and J ends, which lost 5 bases and 1 base, there was a span of 9 bases. The DNA for the CDR3 is TGTGCCAGCAGTCGAGGGGGGTCCTACGAGCAGTACTTC. Protein: CASSRGGSYEQYF.

J is TRBJ2-5 and V is TRBV5-1, with D maybe TRBD2 (7 bases). Germline V gives CDR1 SGHRS, CDR2 YFSETQ. V lost 4 bases and J lost 5, with 15 bases in between. The CDR3 is 14 amino acids. CDR3 amino acids: CASSRSGGEETQYF. CDR3 in DNA: TGCGCCAGCAGCCGGTCGGGGGGCGAGGAGACCCAGTACTTC.

This clone was counted once. V gene TRBV2 combines with J gene TRBJ2-7, with 9 bases fitting TRBD2. Germline V lookup: CDR1 SNHLY, CDR2 FYNNEI. This CDR3 has 15 amino acids. Trimming cost V 3 bases and J 4 bases; bases outside gene matches: 7. CDR3 region: CASSDGGLAGYEQYF. CDR3 bases: TGTGCCAGCAGTGATGGAGGTCTAGCGGGATACGAGCAGTACTTC.

The chain links TRBV5-6 to TRBJ2-7; 7 bases are a match to TRBD1. J gave up 5 bases and V 5 bases, and 10 bases lay outside the gene matches. There are 14 residues in the CDR3. Germline V gives CDR1 SGHDT, CDR2 YYEEEE. The CDR3 nucleotides read TGTGCCAGCAGTGTGACCGGGACAGTAGACGAGCAGTACTTC. This encodes CASSVTGTVDEQYF. Looking up the rest from reference TRBV5-6 and TRBJ2-7 gives the full variable domain: DAGVTQSPTHLIKTRGQQVTLRCSPKSGHDTVSWYQQALGQGPQFIFQYYEEEERQRGNFPDRFSGHQFPNYSSELNVNALLLGDSALYLCASSVTGTVDEQYFGPGTRLTVT.

The chain is built from TRBV29-1 and TRBJ2-5; 8 nucleotides agree with TRBD1. V gave up 3 bases and J gave up 2 bases; unmatched junction bases: 5. The CDR3 is made up of 14 amino acids. Germline CDR1 is SQVTM and CDR2 is ANQGSEA. CDR3 nucleotide sequence: TGCAGCGTTGATTCACAGGGGGGTCAAGAGACCCAGTACTTC. Translating gives CSVDSQGGQETQYF. Combining the CDR3 with reference TRBV29-1 and TRBJ2-5 gives the whole variable domain SAVISQKPSRDICQRGTSLTIQCQVDSQVTMMFWYRQQPGQSLTLIATANQGSEATYESGFVIDKFPISRPNLTFSTLTVSNMSPEDSSIYLCSVDSQGGQETQYFGPGTRLLVL.

This clone was detected many times. The chain recombines TRBV2 with TRBJ2-3; either TRBD1 or TRBD2 may fit D (5 bases each). There are 15 residues in the CDR3. Trimming took 4 bases from V and 0 from J, leaving 11 bases between them. The germline V gene encodes CDR1 SNHLY and CDR2 FYNNEI. The CDR3, as DNA: TGTGCCAGCAGTGGGGGGACGACTAGCACAGATACGCAGTATTTT. Protein product: CASSGGTTSTDTQYF.

The V and J genes are TRBV7-8 and TRBJ2-7; D not resolved. In germline, CDR1 is SGHVS, CDR2 FQNEAQ. Trimming took 1 base from V and 3 from J, leaving 13 bases between them. The CDR3 loop spans 15 amino acids. CDR3 protein: CASSLEASELYEQYF. As DNA, the CDR3 is TGTGCCAGCAGCTTAGAGGCCTCCGAGCTCTACGAGCAGTACTTC.

This sequence joins TRBV7-2 and TRBJ1-5; D unclear. This CDR3 comprises 13 residues. The ends were cut back, 6 bases at V and 2 bases at J, with 8 bases in the middle. Per the germline V gene, CDR1 is SGHTA and CDR2 is FQGNSA. The CDR3 DNA reads as TGTGCCAGCAGTCCCGCGGGCAATCAGCCCCAGCATTTT. Residues: CASSPAGNQPQHF.

The chain is built from TRBV2 and TRBJ1-1, with D tentatively TRBD1 (5 bases). The germline V gene encodes CDR1 SNHLY and CDR2 FYNNEI. The CDR3 length is 13 residues. The germline V and J ends were trimmed by 4 bases and 6 bases, with 12 bases remaining between them. CDR3 residues: CASSGLGVAEAFF. CDR3 coding DNA: TGTGCCAGCAGTGGGTTAGGGGTGGCTGAAGCTTTCTTT. The variable domain in full, with the rest retrieved from reference TRBV2 and TRBJ1-1, is EPEVTQTPSHQVTQMGQEVILRCVPISNHLYFYWYRQILGQKVEFLVSFYNNEISEKSEIFDDQFSVERPDGSNFTLKIRSTKLEDSAMYFCASSGLGVAEAFFGQGTRLTVV.

This clone was picked up a small number of times. Because the CDR3's place on the DNA is in doubt, the DNA is left out and the CDR3 is given as listed by TCRdb. This chain connects TRBV28 to TRBJ2-1; the table's D call, TRBD1, was not checked against the DNA. Germline CDR1 MDHEN, CDR2 SYDVKM. The CDR3 sequence runs 23 residues, both termini included. This CDR3 is CASSFWMSSSSGQGHGSPVGQFF.

This clone was detected a few times. The chain employs TRBV6-5 and TRBJ2-7, with TRBD1 as a possible D gene (5 bases). Trimming removed 10 bases at V and 1 base at J, with 11 bases between. The germline V gene has CDR1 MNHEY and CDR2 SVGAGI. The CDR3 is made up of 12 amino acids. The CDR3 spells CAIRDLSYEQYF. CDR3 coding DNA: TGTGCCATCAGGGATCTATCCTACGAGCAGTACTTC.

This clone has just one count. V gene TRBV13 combines with J gene TRBJ2-1; no clear D. The V end lost 2 bases, the J end lost 8 bases, and 7 bases lay between the germline ends. CDR1 and CDR2 from the germline V gene are PRHDT and FYEKMQ (reference sequence). The CDR3 extends over 12 amino acids. CDR3 amino acids: CASSLKGDEQFF. DNA of the CDR3: TGTGCCAGCAGCTTAAAAGGCGATGAGCAGTTCTTC.

This clone has a handful of counts. This chain connects TRBV5-1 to TRBJ2-2; 10 nucleotides match TRBD1. CDR1 and CDR2 (germline): SGHRS, YFSETQ. V dropped 7 bases and J dropped 4; count of bases not matched to a gene: 10. This CDR3 region has 16 residues. In nucleotides, the CDR3 is TGCGCCAGCGCAAGCCGGGACAGGGGACCCACCGGGGAGCTGTTTTTT. Translating it yields CASASRDRGPTGELFF.

The V gene is TRBV18, the J gene TRBJ2-3; D is unclear. With 2 bases removed from V and 0 bases from J, the gap between germline ends came to 6 bases. CDR3 size: 14 residues. Per germline, CDR1 KGHSH and CDR2 LQKENI. CDR3 loop: CASSPWVSTDTQYF. As DNA, the CDR3 is TGTGCCAGCTCACCATGGGTTAGCACAGATACGCAGTATTTT.

J is TRBJ2-1 and V is TRBV27, with 14 positions matching TRBD2. This CDR3 contains 19 residues. V lost 5 bases and J lost 6; bases outside the gene matches: 15. Germline CDR1 is MNHEY and CDR2 is SMNVEV (reference sequence). The DNA of the CDR3 is TGTGCCAGCAGTCTACGTATCCCGGGACTAGCGGGAGCCAGCAATGAGCAGTTCTTC. Translated, it gives CASSLRIPGLAGASNEQFF.